The 21 T cell receptor beta chains below all came from one sample that was sequenced in a study of shared clonotypes between healthy human individuals (TCRdb year 2020). Libraries were constructed by the immunoSEQ multiplex PCR assay. Held by TCRdb, this immuneACCESS table contains in-frame sequences only and omits some clones. Under half of the omission traces to an unresolved V gene where checked; the cause of the rest is unknown. Counted in this sample were millions of clones; 85% to 95% of them appeared once. 0.35% to 0.5% of the sample is taken by the ten largest. The sample comprised naive CD4+ T cells from PBMCs. The intended sense of this specimen's cell subset or site label: CD45RA+ positively selected. The source of these receptors is a young man in good health. Some clones in this sample may be carry-over from other donors' samples.

The chain joins TRBV6-5 to TRBJ2-1; no firm D call. This CDR3 contains 14 residues. V was cut by 6 bases and J by 0 bases, with 9 bases left in between. CDR1 MNHEY and CDR2 SVGAGI come from the germline V gene. CDR3 nucleotides: TGTGCCAGCAGGCCGCCCATCTCCTACAATGAGCAGTTCTTC. This encodes CASRPPISYNEQFF.

V is TRBV6-1 and J is TRBJ1-5, with 12 bases lining up with TRBD1. The CDR3 totals 17 residues. CDR1 is MNHNS and CDR2 is SASEGT in the germline V gene. After removal of 3 bases from V and 6 bases from J, the junction contained 9 bases not matched to a gene. This chain's CDR3 is CASSEGSGTGGFQPQHF. The CDR3 nucleotides are TGTGCCAGCAGTGAGGGATCAGGGACAGGGGGCTTTCAGCCCCAGCATTTT.

The rearrangement links TRBV5-1 to TRBJ2-2, with a possible D match to TRBD2 (6 bases). This CDR3 comprises 14 residues. The V end was cut by 6 bases, the J end by 7 bases, with 16 bases between. From germline, CDR1 is SGHRS and CDR2 YFSETQ. In nucleotides, the CDR3 is TGCGCCAGCAACCCAATGGAGGGGATCGGGGAGCTGTTTTTT. It encodes CASNPMEGIGELFF.

As for this clone: Other nucleotide sequences from this sample produce the same CDR3. The rearrangement uses TRBV18 and TRBJ1-1; D is perhaps TRBD1 (5 bases). With 3 bases removed from V and 1 base from J, the gap between germline ends came to 12 bases. The CDR3 has 15 residues. CDR1 is KGHSH and CDR2 is LQKENI in the germline V gene. DNA for the CDR3: TGTGCCAGCTCACCGCTGGGCGGGGCGAACACTGAAGCTTTCTTT. This translates into CASSPLGGANTEAFF.

This clone was seen once. The V and J genes are TRBV12-5 and TRBJ2-1; D not resolved. Per germline, CDR1 LGHNT and CDR2 FRNRAP. The CDR3 totals 16 residues. V lost 1 base and J 0 bases, leaving 10 bases between the germline ends. Written as DNA, the CDR3 is TGTGCTAGTGGTTTGGCACCAAAGAGCTCCTACAATGAGCAGTTCTTC. Translated, it gives CASGLAPKSSYNEQFF.

This clone was detected only once. J is TRBJ2-7 and V is TRBV7-9, with TRBD2 identical over 9 bases. V lost 4 bases to trimming and J lost 5 bases; unmatched junction nucleotides: 9. The V gene's germline CDR1 is SEHNR and CDR2 FQNEAQ (reference sequence). The CDR3 contains 15 residues. The CDR3 coding sequence is TGTGCCAGCAGCTGGGGACTAGCAGATGATAACGAGCAGTACTTC. Its protein is CASSWGLADDNEQYF.

This clone was recorded only once. The chain couples TRBV19 to TRBJ2-7, with 13 bases that match TRBD2. J gave up 0 bases and V 3 bases, and 5 bases lay outside the gene matches. The CDR3 spans 17 residues. The V gene's germline CDR1 is LNHDA and CDR2 SQIVND (reference sequence). The CDR3 spells CASSMRRTSGSSYEQYF. CDR3 DNA sequence: TGTGCCAGTAGTATGAGGAGGACTAGCGGGAGCTCCTACGAGCAGTACTTC.

This clone was observed a handful of times. The CDR3 ends on some other residue instead of the conserved phenylalanine or tryptophan, so this is likely a read error. No DNA is shown, since the ends of the CDR3 on it are uncertain; the CDR3 is the one TCRdb lists. V is TRBV29-1 and J is TRBJ1-1. Termini included, the CDR3 measures 8 amino acids. The germline CDR1 and CDR2 sequences are SQVTM and ANQGSEA. This chain's CDR3 is CSVEDGPL.

The chain links TRBV7-2 to TRBJ2-3; 10 bases match TRBD2. Germline CDR1 SGHTA, CDR2 FQGNSA. J gave up 0 bases and V 4 bases, and 10 bases lay outside the gene matches. This CDR3 spans 18 amino acids. The CDR3 here is CASSSLLRTSGSTDTQYF. In DNA, the CDR3 is TGTGCCAGCAGCTCCTTACTCCGGACTAGCGGAAGCACAGATACGCAGTATTTT.

This clone was observed once. Additional DNA sequences in this sample encode the identical CDR3. The chain joins TRBV5-1 to TRBJ2-5, with TRBD1 identical over 8 bases. Trimming at V came to 2 bases and at J to 5 bases, leaving 5 bases not matched to a gene. Germline lookup yields CDR1 SGHRS and CDR2 YFSETQ. The length of the CDR3 is 14 residues. CDR3 sequence: CASSFQGADETQYF. The CDR3 DNA reads as TGCGCCAGCAGCTTCCAGGGGGCCGATGAGACCCAGTACTTC.

The chain carries TRBV5-1 and TRBJ2-3; D unclear. Between the trimmed V and J ends, which lost 0 bases and 6 bases, there was a span of 14 bases. Per the germline V gene, CDR1 is SGHRS and CDR2 is YFSETQ. The CDR3 is 15 residues long. This CDR3 is CASSLGRVTGDTQYF. For the CDR3, the DNA is TGCGCCAGCAGCTTGGGCCGGGTTACTGGGGATACGCAGTATTTT.

The chain carries TRBV5-1 and TRBJ2-1, with D maybe TRBD2 (6 bases). V lost 0 bases, J lost 3 bases, and 10 bases lay in between. The CDR3 length is 15 residues. Germline CDR1 and CDR2: SGHRS and YFSETQ. The CDR3 protein is CASSLVSGHYNEQFF. CDR3 DNA sequence: TGCGCCAGCAGCTTGGTTAGCGGACACTACAATGAGCAGTTCTTC. Drawing the rest from reference TRBV5-1 and TRBJ2-1, the complete variable domain is KAGVTQTPRYLIKTRGQQVTLSCSPISGHRSVSWYQQTPGQGLQFLFEYFSETQRNKGNFPGRFSGRQFSNSRSEMNVSTLELGDSALYLCASSLVSGHYNEQFFGPGTRLTVL.

The rearrangement joins TRBV7-2 to TRBJ2-7; D remains ambiguous. Germline V gene data show CDR1 as SGHTA and CDR2 as FQGNSA. The ends were cut back, 5 bases at V and 2 bases at J, with 10 bases in the middle. The CDR3 loop spans 13 amino acids. This CDR3 reads CASSTSLTYEQYF. In DNA, the CDR3 is TGTGCCAGCAGCACATCTTTAACCTACGAGCAGTACTTC.

V gene TRBV10-1 combines with J gene TRBJ2-1; 9 bases are shared with TRBD1. The CDR3 extends over 16 amino acids. Trimming removed 4 bases from V and 6 bases from J; junction bases left unmatched: 10. Per the germline V gene, CDR1 is WNHNN and CDR2 is SYGVQD (reference sequence). This CDR3 is CASSARTGGVRNEQFF. As DNA, the CDR3 is TGCGCCAGCAGTGCCAGAACAGGGGGCGTTCGCAATGAGCAGTTCTTC.

J is TRBJ2-1 and V is TRBV28; no firm D call. Trimming left V 5 bases short and J 6 bases short, with 17 bases between. The CDR3 length is 15 residues. The germline CDR1 and CDR2 sequences are MDHEN and SYDVKM. DNA for the CDR3: TGTGCCAGCAGTCTCCCCGGTACCGCGCGCAATGAGCAGTTCTTC. Translation gives CASSLPGTARNEQFF.

The genes are TRBV5-1 and TRBJ2-7, with 9 positions matching TRBD1. V shed 4 bases and J 6 bases; nucleotides not matched to a gene: 2. CDR1 is SGHRS, CDR2 YFSETQ, per germline. The CDR3 is made up of 12 amino acids. CDR3 sequence reads: CASSQDRGEQYF. The CDR3, as DNA: TGCGCCAGCAGCCAGGACAGGGGCGAGCAGTACTTC.

The rearrangement links TRBV5-1 to TRBJ1-1; the match to TRBD1 covers 7 bases. Germline trimming cut 2 bases from V and 5 bases from J; bases unmatched to any gene: 9. This CDR3 has 15 amino acids. From germline, CDR1 is SGHRS and CDR2 YFSETQ. The CDR3 spells CASSFQGVLGTEAFF. CDR3 coding DNA: TGCGCCAGCAGCTTCCAGGGGGTGCTGGGGACTGAAGCTTTCTTT.

The chain carries TRBV5-6 and TRBJ1-1; a possible D gene is TRBD1 (6 bases). Germline loops: CDR1 SGHDT, CDR2 YYEEEE. V lost 2 bases and J lost 4, with 15 bases in between. CDR3 length: 15 residues. The CDR3 DNA sequence: TGTGCCAGCAGCTTTACAGGGAGCGGGGCCACTGAAGCTTTCTTT. It encodes CASSFTGSGATEAFF.

The CDR3 here is CASSPDRGHDTQYF. The CDR3 region has the DNA TGCGCCAGCAGCCCTGACAGGGGGCATGATACGCAGTATTTT. This chain connects TRBV5-1 to TRBJ2-3; 10 bases agree with TRBD1. Germline trimming cut 4 bases from V and 6 bases from J; bases unmatched to any gene: 5. Germline V gene lookup returns CDR1 SGHRS and CDR2 YFSETQ. The CDR3 runs to 14 residues.

This chain uses TRBV7-8 with TRBJ2-7, with TRBD2 as a possible D gene (5 bases). CDR3 length equals 15 residues. CDR1 is SGHVS and CDR2 is FQNEAQ in the germline V gene. Between the trimmed V and J ends, which lost 5 bases and 3 bases, there was a span of 17 bases. This CDR3 is CASSAGPKANYEQYF. The DNA of the CDR3 is TGTGCCAGCAGCGCGGGCCCCAAAGCGAACTACGAGCAGTACTTC. The entire variable domain, with the rest obtained from reference TRBV7-8 and TRBJ2-7, is as follows: GAGVSQSPRYKVAKRGQDVALRCDPISGHVSLFWYQQALGQGPEFLTYFQNEAQLDKSGLPSDRFFAERPEGSVSTLKIQRTQQEDSAVYLCASSAGPKANYEQYFGPGTRLTVT.

This clone has more than one count but fewer than ten. The chain has TRBV5-1 and TRBJ1-1; unclear D gene. Between the trimmed V and J ends, which lost 9 bases and 1 base, there was a span of 10 bases. The CDR3 is made up of 12 amino acids. Germline CDR1 reads SGHRS; CDR2 reads YFSETQ. As DNA, the CDR3 is TGCGCCACCAAGGTGGGGAACACTGAAGCTTTCTTT. It translates to CATKVGNTEAFF. The full variable domain, rest sourced from reference TRBV5-1 and TRBJ1-1, is KAGVTQTPRYLIKTRGQQVTLSCSPISGHRSVSWYQQTPGQGLQFLFEYFSETQRNKGNFPGRFSGRQFSNSRSEMNVSTLELGDSALYLCATKVGNTEAFFGQGTRLTVV.